The rows below give T cell receptor beta chains drawn from one sample of a study of T cell clonotyping in hematopoietic cell transplantation. The data were produced by immunoSEQ multiplex PCR, yet TCRdb's version contains in-frame clones alone and is incomplete. The sample lists roughly 5,000 clones, approximately 68% occurring once. The specimen comprised PBMCs, sampled 180 days after allogeneic stem cell transplant. The receptors originated from a male patient between 45 and 59 years old who had an allogeneic stem cell transplant from an unrelated donor, so the T cells may come from the graft donor. Some clones in this sample may be carry-over from other donors' samples. Both conserved end residues are part of each CDR3. A D gene is named only where the DNA matches it firmly. Expanded clones get a size class; other rows say once, few or many, or leave the size out.

>TRBV10-3|once|TRBJ2-3|TRBD2
TGTGCCACGCAAGGGGGCCTAAGACTAGCGGGAGTAACAGATACGCAGTATTTT
CATQGGLRLAGVTDTQYF
>TRBV10-3|few|TRBJ1-5|TRBD1
TGTGCCATCAGTGACCGCGGACAGGGAGATCAGCCCCAGCATTTT
CAISDRGQGDQPQHF
>TRBV5-1|-|TRBJ2-6|-
TGCGCCAGCAGCCCGGAGGGGGTTGGGGCCAACGTCCTGACTTTC
CASSPEGVGANVLTF
>TRBV29-1|-|TRBJ1-3|-
TGCAGCGTTGAAGTAGGGCCGAGCGGGTCAAACACCATATATTTT
CSVEVGPSGSNTIYF
>TRBV5-1|-|TRBJ2-5|-
TGCGCCAGCAGCTTATGGAAGTGGGACCAAGAGACCCAGTACTTC
CASSLWKWDQETQYF
>TRBV28|few|TRBJ2-7|-
TGTGCCAGCAGTTTAACGGGTAACGAGCAGTACTTC
CASSLTGNEQYF
>TRBV5-6|-|TRBJ1-5|-
TGTGCCAGCAGCTTGGGGGGTTTCAGCAATCAGCCCCAGCATTTT
CASSLGGFSNQPQHF
>TRBV7-2|-|TRBJ2-5|TRBD2
TGTGCCAGCAGGGGGGATAGCGGGTACCAAGAGACCCAGTACTTC
CASRGDSGYQETQYF
>TRBV6-6|once|TRBJ2-5|-
TGTGCCAGCAGCATGAAAGAGACCCAGTACTTC
CASSMKETQYF
>TRBV14|few|TRBJ1-1|TRBD1
TGTGCCAGCAGCCAAGAGGACAGGTTTGCTGAAGCTTTCTTT
CASSQEDRFAEAFF
>TRBV6-5|-|TRBJ1-2|TRBD1
TGTGCCAGCAGTTCCGGGACAGGGAGGGCTAACTATGGCTACACCTTC
CASSSGTGRANYGYTF
>TRBV5-6|-|TRBJ1-1|TRBD1
TGTGCCAGCAGCTTTGGTCCTTTGACAGGGTTGGGTGTTGAAGCTTTCTTT
CASSFGPLTGLGVEAFF
>TRBV5-1|few|TRBJ1-1|TRBD1
TGCGCCAGCAGCGTTAAAGGACAGGGGGCTTCTGAAGCTTTCTTT
CASSVKGQGASEAFF
>TRBV4-1|few|TRBJ1-2|-
TGCGCCAGCAGCCACGGTCTCAGTTATGGCTACACCTTC
CASSHGLSYGYTF
>TRBV30|-|TRBJ1-5|-
TGTGCCTGGAGTGTAAATGTGGATCAGCCCCAGCATTTT
CAWSVNVDQPQHF
>TRBV30|-|TRBJ2-4|TRBD2
TGTGCCTGGAGGAATAGCGGGGAAAACATTCAGTACTTC
CAWRNSGENIQYF
>TRBV5-1|few|TRBJ1-1|-
TGCGCCAGCAGCTTGAAGGGGCAGGGCGGCTCTGAAGCTTTCTTT
CASSLKGQGGSEAFF
>TRBV28|few|TRBJ2-7|TRBD2
TGTGCCAGCAGCCCATCCGGGACTATCGAGCAGTACTTC
CASSPSGTIEQYF
>TRBV5-1|-|TRBJ1-5|-
TGCGCCAGCAGCTTGGGGGTCCAGGGAAATCAGCCCCAGCATTTT
CASSLGVQGNQPQHF
>TRBV11-2|-|TRBJ1-1|-
TGTGCCAGCAATATGAACACTGAAGCTTTCTTT
CASNMNTEAFF
>TRBV9|-|TRBJ1-2|TRBD1
TGTGCCAGCAGCACGGGACAGTCCACGCGTGGCTACACCTTC
CASSTGQSTRGYTF
>TRBV19|-|TRBJ2-7|-
TGTGCCAGTAGTGCCCACTACGAGCAGTACTTC
CASSAHYEQYF
>TRBV7-9|-|TRBJ2-7|-
TGTGCCAGCAGCTTCGAGGGCCAATATACCTACGAGCAGTACTTC
CASSFEGQYTYEQYF
>TRBV15|-|TRBJ2-7|-
TGTGCCACCAGCAGTTCCAGCCGCGCCGAGCAGTACTTC
CATSSSSRAEQYF
>TRBV27|few|TRBJ1-5|-
TGTGCCAGCAGTTTATGGGATCAAGGGCCCCAGCATTTT
CASSLWDQGPQHF
>TRBV5-4|-|TRBJ1-6|-
TGTGCCAGCAGCTTGGCCTTGGCAGCTAGCTCCTATAATTCACCCCTCCACTTT
CASSLALAASSYNSPLHF
>TRBV5-4|few|TRBJ2-1|-
TGTGCCAGCAGCTGGGACTACAATGAGCAGTTCTTC
CASSWDYNEQFF
>TRBV7-2|-|TRBJ1-1|TRBD1
TGTGCCAGCAGGTTGACAGGGCCGAACACTGAAGCTTTCTTT
CASRLTGPNTEAFF
>TRBV30|-|TRBJ1-2|-
TGTGCCTGGGATAGTGTGGAGGATGGCTACACCTTC
CAWDSVEDGYTF
>TRBV6-1|once|TRBJ2-6|-
TGTGCCAGCAGTGATCTCGGGGGCGATGGGGCCAACGTCCTGACTTTC
CASSDLGGDGANVLTF
>TRBV28|few|TRBJ1-2|-
TGTGCCAGCAGCCCTGGGGGCCAAGGCGGCTACACCTTC
CASSPGGQGGYTF
>TRBV5-6|once|TRBJ1-4|TRBD1
TGTGCCAGCAGCTCAATCCCCGGGACAGGGAATGAAAAACTGTTTTTT
CASSSIPGTGNEKLFF
>TRBV7-2|-|TRBJ1-2|-
TGTGCCAGCAGCCTTTTCCGCTATGGCTACACCTTC
CASSLFRYGYTF
>TRBV4-2|-|TRBJ1-2|-
TGTGCCAGCAGCCAAGGTACGAGGGAGGGTGGCTACACCTTC
CASSQGTREGGYTF
>TRBV28|-|TRBJ1-2|-
TGTGCCAGCAGTTTCCAATTAATACCCGGGACGCCTGGCTACACCTTC
CASSFQLIPGTPGYTF
>TRBV27|-|TRBJ1-1|-
TGTGCCAGCAGGCCCGGGTCTATGAACACTGAAGCTTTCTTT
CASRPGSMNTEAFF
>TRBV7-3|few|TRBJ1-2|TRBD1
TGTGCCAGCAGCTTAGACGGGACAGGGTTTCGTAGCTACACCTTC
CASSLDGTGFRSYTF
>TRBV7-9|-|TRBJ1-5|-
TGTGCCAGCAGCTTAGGGGGATATAGCAATCAGCCCCAGCATTTT
CASSLGGYSNQPQHF
>TRBV30|-|TRBJ1-5|-
TGTGCCTGGAGTTTTGGAGGGAATCAGCCCCAGCATTTT
CAWSFGGNQPQHF
>TRBV13|-|TRBJ2-7|TRBD2
TGTGCCAGCAGCTTGAGGCGGGGGAGCTCCTACGAGCAGTACTTC
CASSLRRGSSYEQYF
>TRBV27|-|TRBJ1-2|-
TGTGCCAGCGGGGAGGGGGAACTGGTCTATGGCTACACCTTC
CASGEGELVYGYTF
>TRBV28|-|TRBJ2-7|TRBD2
TGTGCCAGCAGGTTAGCGGGTATGAGCTACGAGCAGTACTTC
CASRLAGMSYEQYF
>TRBV27|-|TRBJ1-4|-
TGTGCCAGCAGTTTATCGAGCACTAATGAAAAACTGTTTTTT
CASSLSSTNEKLFF
>TRBV30|-|TRBJ1-2|-
TGTGCCTGGAGTCATGGGGGAAAAAATGGCTACACCTTC
CAWSHGGKNGYTF
>TRBV27|few|TRBJ2-5|-
TGTGCCAGCAGTTTATCGAGGGGGACCCAGTACTTC
CASSLSRGTQYF
>TRBV9|-|TRBJ1-2|-
TGTGCCAGCAGTAACCTTGACGGGGGACATGGCTACACCTTC
CASSNLDGGHGYTF
>TRBV25-1|-|TRBJ2-6|TRBD2
TGTGCCAGCAGTGAAAGGGGAGGGATCAACGTCCTGACTTTC
CASSERGGINVLTF
>TRBV14|-|TRBJ2-7|-
TGTGCCAGCAGCCAGCGTTTACGGCCCTCCTACGAGCAGTACTTC
CASSQRLRPSYEQYF
>TRBV4-3|-|TRBJ2-7|TRBD2
TGCGCCAGCAGCCAAGTGTCGACTAGCGGGGGGGCTCGTCTGTACTTC
CASSQVSTSGGARLYF
>TRBV7-8|-|TRBJ2-7|TRBD1
TGTGCCAGCAGCTCACAGGGGTGGGGCGGGGAGCAGTACTTC
CASSSQGWGGEQYF
>TRBV5-6|-|TRBJ2-4|-
TGTGCCAGCAGCAGGACCGACCTCAGACTAGCCAAAAACATTCAGTACTTC
CASSRTDLRLAKNIQYF
>TRBV27|medium-sized|TRBJ1-4|-
TGTGCCAGCAGTTTATTTCGGGGGGCGGATGAAAAACTGTTTTTT
CASSLFRGADEKLFF
>TRBV7-9|-|TRBJ2-7|-
TGTGCCAGCAGCCCACCCAGCAGGAGGAATTTGCGCGAGCAGTACTTC
CASSPPSRRNLREQYF